The text below deals with one TCR beta chain. This CDR3 region has 15 residues. Germline V gene data show CDR1 as SEHNR and CDR2 as FQNEAQ (reference sequence). V lost 1 base, J lost 11 bases, and 11 bases stayed unmatched. MiXCR, applied by TCRdb to the RT-PCR reads, yields one record per CDR3 protein. The sample lists more than 850,000 distinct CDR3 sequences; under 20% were seen once. This entry is derived from a study of patients and donors after allogeneic stem cell transplantation. This receptor was obtained from a human donor who was either an allogeneic HSCT recipient or a stem cell or donor lymphocyte infusion donor (not recorded which). It is not recorded whose cells these are; they may come from a transplant donor. The V call is TRBV7-9, the J call TRBJ1-2; 9 nucleotides line up with TRBD1. The sequenced material came from blood, either unsorted or a sorted T cell fraction (not recorded which). Here the CDR3 DNA reads TGTGCCAGCAGCTTAGAACTCGGGACAGGGCCATTATACACCTTC. It encodes CASSLELGTGPLYTF.